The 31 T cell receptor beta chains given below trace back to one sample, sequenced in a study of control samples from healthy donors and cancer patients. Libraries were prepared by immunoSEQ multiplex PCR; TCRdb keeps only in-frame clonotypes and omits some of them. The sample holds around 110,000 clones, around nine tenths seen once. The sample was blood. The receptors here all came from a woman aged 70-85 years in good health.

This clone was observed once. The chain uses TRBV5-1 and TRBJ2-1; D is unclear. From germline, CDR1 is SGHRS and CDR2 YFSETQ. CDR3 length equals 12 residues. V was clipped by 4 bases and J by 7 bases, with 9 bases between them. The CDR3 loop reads CASSPNTNEQFF. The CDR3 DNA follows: TGCGCCAGCAGCCCGAACACGAATGAGCAGTTCTTC. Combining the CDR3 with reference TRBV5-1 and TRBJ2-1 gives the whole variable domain KAGVTQTPRYLIKTRGQQVTLSCSPISGHRSVSWYQQTPGQGLQFLFEYFSETQRNKGNFPGRFSGRQFSNSRSEMNVSTLELGDSALYLCASSPNTNEQFFGPGTRLTVL.

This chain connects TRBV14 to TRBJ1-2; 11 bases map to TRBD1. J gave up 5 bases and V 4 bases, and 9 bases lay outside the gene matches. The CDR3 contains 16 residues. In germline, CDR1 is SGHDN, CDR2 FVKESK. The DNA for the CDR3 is TGTGCCAGCAGCCTCACAGGGACAGGGGGAAGATATGGCTACACCTTC. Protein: CASSLTGTGGRYGYTF. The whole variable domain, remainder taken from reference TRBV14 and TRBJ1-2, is EAGVTQFPSHSVIEKGQTVTLRCDPISGHDNLYWYRRVMGKEIKFLLHFVKESKQDESGMPNNRFLAERTGGTYSTLKVQPAELEDSGVYFCASSLTGTGGRYGYTFGSGTRLTVV.

The CDR3 coding sequence is TGTGCCAGCAGCCTTGGATCTAGCGGGGGTACAGATACGCAGTATTTT. Its protein product is CASSLGSSGGTDTQYF. This chain connects TRBV4-2 to TRBJ2-3; TRBD2 agrees at 10 bases. After removal of 4 bases from V and 3 bases from J, the junction contained 7 bases not matched to a gene. Germline loops: CDR1 LGHNA, CDR2 YNFKEQ. The CDR3 extends over 16 amino acids.

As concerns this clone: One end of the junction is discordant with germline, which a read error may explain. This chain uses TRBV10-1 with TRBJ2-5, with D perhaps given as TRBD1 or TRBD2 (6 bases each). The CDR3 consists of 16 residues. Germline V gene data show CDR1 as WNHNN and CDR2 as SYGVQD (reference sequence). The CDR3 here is CASSDHGPGARETHYF. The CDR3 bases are TGCGCCAGCAGTGACCATGGCCCAGGGGCTCGGGAGACCCACTACTTC.

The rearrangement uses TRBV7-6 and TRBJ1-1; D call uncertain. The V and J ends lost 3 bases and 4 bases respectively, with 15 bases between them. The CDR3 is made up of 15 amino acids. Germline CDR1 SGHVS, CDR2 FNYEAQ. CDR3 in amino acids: CASSLGGEGFTEAFF. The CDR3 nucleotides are TGTGCCAGCAGCTTGGGCGGGGAAGGCTTCACTGAAGCTTTCTTT.

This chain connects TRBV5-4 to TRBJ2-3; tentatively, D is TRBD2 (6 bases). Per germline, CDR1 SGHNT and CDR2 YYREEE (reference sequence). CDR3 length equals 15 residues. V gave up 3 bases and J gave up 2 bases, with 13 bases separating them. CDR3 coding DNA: TGTGCCAGCAGCTCCGGGAGCCACTCCACAGATACGCAGTATTTT. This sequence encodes CASSSGSHSTDTQYF.

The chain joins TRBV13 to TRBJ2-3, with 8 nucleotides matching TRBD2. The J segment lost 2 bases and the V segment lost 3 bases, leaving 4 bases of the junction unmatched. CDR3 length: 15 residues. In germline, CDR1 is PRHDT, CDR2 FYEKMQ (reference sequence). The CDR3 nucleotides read TGTGCCAGCAGCTTTCGAGCGGGGGTCACAGATACGCAGTATTTT. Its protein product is CASSFRAGVTDTQYF. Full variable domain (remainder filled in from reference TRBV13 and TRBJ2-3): AAGVIQSPRHLIKEKRETATLKCYPIPRHDTVYWYQQGPGQDPQFLISFYEKMQSDKGSIPDRFSAQQFSDYHSELNMSSLELGDSALYFCASSFRAGVTDTQYFGPGTRLTVL.

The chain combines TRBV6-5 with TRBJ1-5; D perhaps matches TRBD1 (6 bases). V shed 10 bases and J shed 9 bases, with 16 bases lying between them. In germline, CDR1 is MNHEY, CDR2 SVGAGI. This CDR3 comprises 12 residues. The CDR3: CATSPSDRPQHF. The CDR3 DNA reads TGTGCCACCAGCCCCTCGGACAGGCCCCAGCATTTT.

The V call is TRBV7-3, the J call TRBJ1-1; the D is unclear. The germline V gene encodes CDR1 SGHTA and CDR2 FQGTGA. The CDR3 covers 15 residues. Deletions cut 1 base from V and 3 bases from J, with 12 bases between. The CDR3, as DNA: TGTGCCAGCAGCTTAATACGGGAGGCGGACACTGAAGCTTTCTTT. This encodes CASSLIREADTEAFF.

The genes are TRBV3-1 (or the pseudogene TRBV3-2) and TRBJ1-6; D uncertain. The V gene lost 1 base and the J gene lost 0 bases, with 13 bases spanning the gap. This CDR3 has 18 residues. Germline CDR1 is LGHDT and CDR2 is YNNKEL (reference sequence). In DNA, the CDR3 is TGTGCCAGCAGCCAAGGCGAGGCCCTGAGCTCCTATAATTCACCCCTCCACTTT. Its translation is CASSQGEALSSYNSPLHF.

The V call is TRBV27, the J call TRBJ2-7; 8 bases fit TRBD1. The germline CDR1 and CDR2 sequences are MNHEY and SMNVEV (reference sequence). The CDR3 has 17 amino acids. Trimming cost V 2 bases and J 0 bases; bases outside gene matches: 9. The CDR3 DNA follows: TGTGCCAGCAGTTTAGAAGCAGGGACAGGTCGCTCCTACGAGCAGTACTTC. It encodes CASSLEAGTGRSYEQYF.

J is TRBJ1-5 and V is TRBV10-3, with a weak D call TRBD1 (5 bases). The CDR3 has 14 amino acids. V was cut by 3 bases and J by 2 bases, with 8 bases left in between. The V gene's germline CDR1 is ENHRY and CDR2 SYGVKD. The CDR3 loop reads CAISESTGNQPQHF. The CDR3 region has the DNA TGTGCCATCAGTGAATCGACAGGCAATCAGCCCCAGCATTTT.

The DNA of the CDR3 is TGTGCCAGCAGTTACGTCGGACTAGCGGGTAATGAGCAGTTCTTC. It yields the protein CASSYVGLAGNEQFF. This chain connects TRBV6-5 to TRBJ2-1; 11 bases are shared with TRBD2. This CDR3 has 15 amino acids. Losses at the gene ends were 2 bases for V and 7 bases for J; bases not matched to a gene: 4. Germline V gives CDR1 MNHEY, CDR2 SVGAGI.

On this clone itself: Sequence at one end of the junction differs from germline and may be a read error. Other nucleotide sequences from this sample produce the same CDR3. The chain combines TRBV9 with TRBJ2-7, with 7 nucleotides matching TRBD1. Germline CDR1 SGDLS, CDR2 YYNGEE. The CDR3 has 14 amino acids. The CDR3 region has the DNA TGTGCCAGTAGCGTAGAGGGACAGTCCTACGAGCAGTACTTC. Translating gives CASSVEGQSYEQYF. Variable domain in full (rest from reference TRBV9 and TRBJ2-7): DSGVTQTPKHLITATGQRVTLRCSPRSGDLSVYWYQQSLDQGLQFLIQYYNGEERAKGNILERFSAQQFPDLHSELNLSSLELGDSALYFCASSVEGQSYEQYFGPGTRLTVT.

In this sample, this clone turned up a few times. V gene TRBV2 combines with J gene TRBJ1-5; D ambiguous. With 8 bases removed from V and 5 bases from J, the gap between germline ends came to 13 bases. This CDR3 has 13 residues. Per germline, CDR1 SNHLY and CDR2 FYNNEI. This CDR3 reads CASRPEQDQPQHF. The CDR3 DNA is TGTGCCAGCCGCCCCGAGCAGGATCAGCCCCAGCATTTT. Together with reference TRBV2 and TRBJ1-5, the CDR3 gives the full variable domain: EPEVTQTPSHQVTQMGQEVILRCVPISNHLYFYWYRQILGQKVEFLVSFYNNEISEKSEIFDDQFSVERPDGSNFTLKIRSTKLEDSAMYFCASRPEQDQPQHFGDGTRLSIL.

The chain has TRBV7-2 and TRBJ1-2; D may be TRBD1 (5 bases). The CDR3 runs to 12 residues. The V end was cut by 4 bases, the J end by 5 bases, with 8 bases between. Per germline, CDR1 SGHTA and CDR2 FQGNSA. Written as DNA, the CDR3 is TGTGCCAGCAGCTCGGGACTTTATGGCTACACCTTC. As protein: CASSSGLYGYTF.

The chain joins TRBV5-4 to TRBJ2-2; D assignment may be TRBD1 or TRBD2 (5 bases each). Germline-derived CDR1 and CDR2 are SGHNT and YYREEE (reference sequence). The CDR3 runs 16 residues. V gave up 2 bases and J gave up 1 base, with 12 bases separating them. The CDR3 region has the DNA TGTGCCAGCAGCTTCCGGGACGGCCGGAACACCGGGGAGCTGTTTTTT. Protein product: CASSFRDGRNTGELFF.

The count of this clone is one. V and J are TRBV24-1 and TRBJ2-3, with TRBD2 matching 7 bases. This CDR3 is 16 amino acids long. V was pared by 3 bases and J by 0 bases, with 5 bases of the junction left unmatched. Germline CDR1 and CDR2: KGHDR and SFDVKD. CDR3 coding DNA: TGTGCCACCAGTGATCAACTAGCGACTAGCACAGATACGCAGTATTTT. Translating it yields CATSDQLATSTDTQYF.

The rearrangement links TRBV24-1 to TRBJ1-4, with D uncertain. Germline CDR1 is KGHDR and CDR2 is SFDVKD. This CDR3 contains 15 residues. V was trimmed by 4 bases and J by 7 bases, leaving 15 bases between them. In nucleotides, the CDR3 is TGTGCCACCAGTGACCCCAAGGGTTTGGGTGAAAAACTGTTTTTT. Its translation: CATSDPKGLGEKLFF.

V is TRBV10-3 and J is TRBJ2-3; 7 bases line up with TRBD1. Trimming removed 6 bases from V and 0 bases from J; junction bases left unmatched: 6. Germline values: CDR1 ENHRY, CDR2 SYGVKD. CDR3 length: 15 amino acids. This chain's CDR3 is CAIRSQGSSTDTQYF. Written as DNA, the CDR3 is TGTGCCATCAGATCACAGGGGTCTAGCACAGATACGCAGTATTTT.

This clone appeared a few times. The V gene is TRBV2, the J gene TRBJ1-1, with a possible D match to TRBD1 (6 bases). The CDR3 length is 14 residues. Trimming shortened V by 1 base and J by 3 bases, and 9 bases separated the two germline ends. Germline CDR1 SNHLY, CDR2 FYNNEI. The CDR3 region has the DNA TGTGCCAGCAGTGAAGGACAGGCCCACACTGAAGCTTTCTTT. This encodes CASSEGQAHTEAFF.

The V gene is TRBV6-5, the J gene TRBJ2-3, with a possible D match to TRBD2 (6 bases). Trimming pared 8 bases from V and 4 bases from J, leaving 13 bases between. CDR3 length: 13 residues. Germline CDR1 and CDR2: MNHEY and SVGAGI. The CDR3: CASRSPGADTQYF. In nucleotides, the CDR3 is TGTGCCAGCCGTTCTCCGGGGGCAGATACGCAGTATTTT.

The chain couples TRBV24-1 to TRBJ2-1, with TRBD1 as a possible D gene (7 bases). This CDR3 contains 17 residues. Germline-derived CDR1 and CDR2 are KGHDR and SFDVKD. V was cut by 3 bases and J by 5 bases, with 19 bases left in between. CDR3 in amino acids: CATSDAPGGTGNNEQFF. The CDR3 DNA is TGTGCCACCAGTGATGCACCAGGGGGGACTGGGAACAATGAGCAGTTCTTC.

The CDR3 bases are TGTGCCAGCTCACCCCGACAGGCGCGTAAAGAGACCCAGTACTTC. As protein: CASSPRQARKETQYF. The genes are TRBV18 and TRBJ2-5; tentative D call: TRBD1 (6 bases). Per germline, CDR1 KGHSH and CDR2 LQKENI. The CDR3 has 15 amino acids. The ends were cut back, 3 bases at V and 3 bases at J, with 14 bases in the middle. Filled out from reference TRBV18 and TRBJ2-5, the complete variable domain reads NAGVMQNPRHLVRRRGQEARLRCSPMKGHSHVYWYRQLPEEGLKFMVYLQKENIIDESGMPKERFSAEFPKEGPSILRIQQVVRGDSAAYFCASSPRQARKETQYFGPGTRLLVL.

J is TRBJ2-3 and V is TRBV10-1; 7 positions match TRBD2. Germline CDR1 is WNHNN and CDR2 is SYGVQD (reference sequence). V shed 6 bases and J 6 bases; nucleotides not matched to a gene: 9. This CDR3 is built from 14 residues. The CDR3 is CASSPQLGGDTQYF. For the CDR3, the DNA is TGCGCCAGCAGCCCGCAGTTGGGAGGGGATACGCAGTATTTT.

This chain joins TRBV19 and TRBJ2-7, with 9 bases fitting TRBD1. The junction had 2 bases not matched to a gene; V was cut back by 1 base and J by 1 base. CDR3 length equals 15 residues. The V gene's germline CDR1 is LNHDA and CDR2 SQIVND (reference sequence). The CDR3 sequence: CASSIGDRESYEQYF. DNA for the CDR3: TGTGCCAGTAGTATAGGGGACAGGGAATCCTACGAGCAGTACTTC.

The CDR3 protein is CASRFREGVNTEAFF. DNA of the CDR3: TGTGCCAGCAGATTTCGCGAGGGGGTGAACACTGAAGCTTTCTTT. The chain is built from TRBV9 and TRBJ1-1; D is perhaps TRBD1 (6 bases). This CDR3 is 15 amino acids long. Per germline, CDR1 SGDLS and CDR2 YYNGEE. Trimming stripped 5 bases from V and 0 bases from J, with 14 bases between.

The CDR3 DNA sequence: TGTGCCAGCAGCTTATCGCCTAGCGGGGGGTCCGCCGGGGAGCTGTTTTTT. It specifies CASSLSPSGGSAGELFF. The V call is TRBV7-3, the J call TRBJ2-2, with 11 bases matching TRBD2. The CDR3 has 17 residues. V gave up 2 bases and J gave up 6 bases; unmatched junction bases: 8. Germline V lookup: CDR1 SGHTA, CDR2 FQGTGA.

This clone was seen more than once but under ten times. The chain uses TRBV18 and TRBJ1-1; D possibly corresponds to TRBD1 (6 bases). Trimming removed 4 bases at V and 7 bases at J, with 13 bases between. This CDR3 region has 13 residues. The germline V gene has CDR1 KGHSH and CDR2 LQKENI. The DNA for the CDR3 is TGTGCCAGCTCACAGGACAGAGGAGGTGAAGCTTTCTTT. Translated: CASSQDRGGEAFF.

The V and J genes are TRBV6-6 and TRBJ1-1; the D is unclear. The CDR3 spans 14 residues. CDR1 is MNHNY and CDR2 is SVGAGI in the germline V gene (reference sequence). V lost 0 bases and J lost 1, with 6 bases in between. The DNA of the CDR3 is TGTGCCAGCAGTTACTCCGGGAAGAACACTGAAGCTTTCTTT. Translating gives CASSYSGKNTEAFF.

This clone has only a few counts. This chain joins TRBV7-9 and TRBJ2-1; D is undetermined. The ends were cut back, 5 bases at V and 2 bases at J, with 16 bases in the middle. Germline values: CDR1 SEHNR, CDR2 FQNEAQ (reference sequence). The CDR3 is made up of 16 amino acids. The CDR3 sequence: CASSPRPRRPYNEQFF. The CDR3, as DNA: TGTGCCAGCAGCCCACGACCCAGACGACCCTACAATGAGCAGTTCTTC.